This TCR beta chain appears in the sequencing data of a study of blood T cell repertoires in COVID-19. Across the whole study: From the United States, Italy and Spain came samples of acute and convalescent COVID-19. PBMCs, B-cell-depleted T cells, or T cells provided the cDNA or gDNA that made up the material.

Germline CDR1 is SNHLY and CDR2 is FYNNEI. The V and J ends lost 3 bases and 0 bases respectively, with 11 bases between them. This CDR3 has 15 residues. Authors' processing steps: Amplified reference gene primers provided the basis for estimating nucleated cell counts. Clones were read by immunoSEQ multiplex PCR, and TCRdb kept only the in-frame ones, dropping some. The V and J calls and clone size are taken from that table; D and trimming were inferred from the DNA. The sample carries tens of thousands of clones, 85% to 95% recorded once. This clonotype was obtained from a man aged 50-59 years with acute or convalescent COVID-19. Material: peripheral blood. This chain connects TRBV2 to TRBJ1-1; D possibly corresponds to TRBD1 (6 bases). The CDR3 DNA reads TGTGCCAGCAGTGAGGACAGCTGGATGAACACTGAAGCTTTCTTT. It is translated as CASSEDSWMNTEAFF.